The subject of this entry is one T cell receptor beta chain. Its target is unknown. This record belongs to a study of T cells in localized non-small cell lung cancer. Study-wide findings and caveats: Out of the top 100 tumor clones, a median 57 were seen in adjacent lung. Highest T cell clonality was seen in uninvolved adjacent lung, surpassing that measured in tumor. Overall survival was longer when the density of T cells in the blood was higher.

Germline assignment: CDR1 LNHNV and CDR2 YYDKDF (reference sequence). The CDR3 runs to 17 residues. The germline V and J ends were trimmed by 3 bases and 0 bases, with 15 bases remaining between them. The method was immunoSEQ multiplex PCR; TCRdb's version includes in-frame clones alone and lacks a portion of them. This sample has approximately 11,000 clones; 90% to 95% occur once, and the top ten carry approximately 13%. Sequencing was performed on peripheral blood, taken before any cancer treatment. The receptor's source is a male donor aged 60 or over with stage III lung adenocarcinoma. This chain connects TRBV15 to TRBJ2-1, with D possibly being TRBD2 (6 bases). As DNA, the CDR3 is TGTGCCACCAGCAGCGGAGGGGCGCCAAGCTCCTACAATGAGCAGTTCTTC. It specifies CATSSGGAPSSYNEQFF. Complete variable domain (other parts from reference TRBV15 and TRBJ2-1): DAMVIQNPRYQVTQFGKPVTLSCSQTLNHNVMYWYQQKSSQAPKLLFHYYDKDFNNEADTPDNFQSRRPNTSFCFLDIRSPGLGDTAMYLCATSSGGAPSSYNEQFFGPGTRLTVL.